These 18 T cell receptor beta chains came from one sample sequenced in a study of T cell repertoires in aging, cancer and after chemotherapy (dated by TCRdb to between 2017 and 2020). Instead of sorted cells or RNA, genomic DNA extracted from peripheral blood served as the source for amplifying TCR beta rearrangements. Sequencing took place on an Illumina MiSeq. Multiplex touch-down PCR with a mixed TRB-A/B primer pool was used to amplify rearranged TRB sequences covering the V, D and J segments. TCRdb applied fastp at Q25 and MiXCR to the public reads, then kept only in-frame beta chains. Each CDR3 protein gets just one entry, which takes the most common genes and DNA from the rows behind it. This sample has about 910 distinct CDR3 sequences in its table, and 55% of those were observed once. Over 70% of the sample rests with the top ten. Sequencing used blood. These receptors were taken from a human donor with a blood cancer.

This clonotype was counted between two and nine times. The chain couples TRBV12-3 or TRBV12-4 to TRBJ2-5; the D gene is possibly TRBD2 (5 bases). Trimming cost V 2 bases and J 4 bases, with 8 bases left between them. This CDR3 is built from 13 residues. CDR3 in amino acids: CASSLRGRETQYF. For the CDR3, the DNA is TGTGCCAGCAGTTTACGGGGTCGAGAGACCCAGTACTTC.

The gene calls are TRBV11-1 and TRBJ2-1; 9 nucleotides line up with TRBD1. This CDR3 spans 18 amino acids. Germline V CDR1 and CDR2: SGHAT, FQDESV (reference sequence). J was trimmed by 8 bases and V by 1 base; bases with no gene match: 15. The CDR3, as DNA: TGTGCCAGCAGCTTAGGCGGTTGGGGGACAGGGTCTTACGATGAGCAGTTCTTC. It codes for CASSLGGWGTGSYDEQFF.

The CDR3 region is CASSLDSVEPQHF. The CDR3 coding sequence is TGTGCCAGCAGCTTAGACAGCGTGGAGCCCCAGCATTTT. The chain couples TRBV5-4 to TRBJ1-5; TRBD1 is a possible D gene (5 bases). The CDR3 consists of 13 residues. V lost 2 bases and J lost 8, with 11 bases in between. Germline CDR1 and CDR2: SGHNT and YYREEE (reference sequence).

Concerning this clonotype itself: One base away lies a much larger clone, so this may be a sequencing read error. The rearrangement links TRBV11-1 to TRBJ2-3; 8 bases are a match to TRBD2. Germline V gene lookup returns CDR1 SGHAT and CDR2 FQDESV (reference sequence). There are 11 residues in the CDR3. CDR3 residues: CASIKGLERGF. The CDR3 coding sequence is TGTGCCAGCATCAAGGGACTAGAAAGGGGTTTT.

The V gene is TRBV18, the J gene TRBJ2-7; D unclear. Trimming pared 3 bases from V and 3 bases from J, leaving 3 bases between. The CDR3 runs to 11 residues. Germline lookup yields CDR1 KGHSH and CDR2 LQKENI. The CDR3: CASSPNYEQYF. CDR3 nucleotides: TGTGCCAGCTCACCGAACTACGAGCAGTACTTC.

This clonotype was counted a single time. The genes are TRBV11-1 and TRBJ2-5, with 10 bases lining up with TRBD1. The germline CDR1 and CDR2 sequences are SGHAT and FQDESV (reference sequence). V gave up 4 bases and J gave up 6 bases; unmatched junction bases: 2. There are 13 residues in the CDR3. CDR3 amino acids: CASSSGQGKTQYF. The CDR3 coding sequence is TGTGCCAGCAGCTCGGGACAGGGGAAGACCCAGTACTTC.

V usage is TRBV12-3 or TRBV12-4 and J usage is TRBJ1-4; a possible D gene is TRBD1 (6 bases). CDR3 size: 14 residues. Trimming took 4 bases from V and 3 from J, leaving 9 bases between them. The CDR3 DNA reads TGTGCCAGCAGTTCAGGGGTGGCTAATGAAAAACTGTTTTTT. It codes for CASSSGVANEKLFF.

This clonotype showed up just a few times. A junction boundary mismatches the germline segment, possibly from a read error. The chain uses TRBV5-1 and TRBJ2-3; 16 nucleotides agree with TRBD2. Germline CDR1 reads SGHRS; CDR2 reads YFSETQ. The CDR3 is 15 amino acids. CDR3 DNA sequence: TGCGCCAGCAGCCCGGACCCGGGACTAGCGGGGGGGTGGGATTTT. Residues: CASSPDPGLAGGWDF. Full variable domain (rest looked up from reference TRBV5-1 and TRBJ2-3): KAGVTQTPRYLIKTRGQQVTLSCSPISGHRSVSWYQQTPGQGLQFLFEYFSETQRNKGNFPGRFSGRQFSNSRSEMNVSTLELGDSALYLCASSPDPGLAGGWDFGPGTRLTVL.

CDR3 nucleotides: TGTGCCAGCAGCTTGGCAAAAGGGGACAGGGTCGGTGGCTACACCTTC. The encoded protein is CASSLAKGDRVGGYTF. The V call is TRBV6-5, the J call TRBJ1-2, with 9 bases identical to TRBD1. Per germline, CDR1 MNHEY and CDR2 SVGAGI. Losses at the gene ends were 6 bases for V and 7 bases for J; bases not matched to a gene: 15. This CDR3 has 16 residues.

This clonotype was observed a handful of times. The rearrangement links TRBV5-6 to TRBJ2-5; D perhaps matches TRBD1 (5 bases). Trimming took off 1 base at V and 0 bases at J, with 7 bases between the two ends. Germline CDR1 reads SGHDT; CDR2 reads YYEEEE. There are 14 residues in the CDR3. The CDR3 nucleotides read TGTGCCAGCAGCTTGCGGACAAACCAAGAGACCCAGTACTTC. Translating gives CASSLRTNQETQYF. The variable domain in full, completed from reference TRBV5-6 and TRBJ2-5, reads DAGVTQSPTHLIKTRGQQVTLRCSPKSGHDTVSWYQQALGQGPQFIFQYYEEEERQRGNFPDRFSGHQFPNYSSELNVNALLLGDSALYLCASSLRTNQETQYFGPGTRLLVL.

This clonotype was found a few times. This chain uses TRBV6-5 with TRBJ1-6; D is undetermined. The CDR3 is 13 residues long. V was pared by 2 bases and J by 10 bases, with 9 bases between. The V gene's germline CDR1 is MNHEY and CDR2 SVGAGI. This CDR3 is CASSYRERSPLHF. The DNA for the CDR3 is TGTGCCAGCAGTTACCGGGAACGGTCACCCCTCCACTTT.

The V call is TRBV29-1, the J call TRBJ2-7; D is possibly TRBD2 (5 bases). CDR3 length: 15 amino acids. Trimming shortened V by 4 bases and J by 0 bases, and 16 bases separated the two germline ends. Germline V gives CDR1 SQVTM, CDR2 ANQGSEA. As DNA, the CDR3 is TGCAGCGTTGTCTTCCCCCAGGCGGGCTCCTACGAGCAGTACTTC. Encoded protein: CSVVFPQAGSYEQYF.

This chain joins TRBV6-2 or TRBV6-3 and TRBJ1-3; the match to TRBD1 covers 8 bases. Per germline, CDR1 MNHEY and CDR2 SVGEGT. The CDR3 contains 18 residues. V gave up 5 bases and J gave up 0 bases; unmatched junction bases: 12. The CDR3 DNA reads as TGTGCCAGCAGTCACCCATACAGGGGGAAAAGCTCTGGAAACACCATATATTTT. Translation gives CASSHPYRGKSSGNTIYF.

The chain couples TRBV6-6 to TRBJ2-1; D is unresolved. This CDR3 is 14 amino acids long. The germline V gene encodes CDR1 MNHNY and CDR2 SVGAGI (reference sequence). V was trimmed by 0 bases and J by 0 bases, leaving 3 bases between them. Here the CDR3 reads CASSYSSSYNEQFF. In DNA, the CDR3 is TGTGCCAGCAGTTACTCGTCCTCCTACAATGAGCAGTTCTTC.

With regard to this clonotype: Its ends do not fully match the called genes, so a read error is possible. The gene calls are TRBV6-5 and TRBJ2-2; perhaps D is TRBD1 or TRBD2 (5 bases each). The CDR3 has 16 amino acids. Germline V lookup: CDR1 MNHEY, CDR2 SVGAGI. For the CDR3, the DNA is TGTGCCATCAGTGACGGGGCAGGAGCGAACACCGGGGAGCTGTTTTTT. Protein: CAISDGAGANTGELFF.

The rearrangement joins TRBV4-1 to TRBJ1-1; no definite D call. The CDR3 is made up of 14 amino acids. V was trimmed by 2 bases and J by 5 bases, leaving 12 bases between them. From germline, CDR1 is MGHRA and CDR2 YSYEKL. The CDR3 region is CASSQTHLGTEAFF. As DNA, the CDR3 is TGCGCCAGCAGCCAAACCCATCTCGGAACTGAAGCTTTCTTT.

This clonotype ranks as medium-sized. This chain joins TRBV6-5 and TRBJ1-2, with D tentatively TRBD1 (5 bases). V was pared by 3 bases and J by 8 bases, with 10 bases between. CDR3 length: 12 amino acids. The germline V gene has CDR1 MNHEY and CDR2 SVGAGI. CDR3 sequence: CASSYGGSGYTF. The CDR3 DNA follows: TGTGCCAGCAGTTATGGGGGTTCGGGCTACACCTTC.

The chain recombines TRBV11-1 with TRBJ1-3, with D possibly being TRBD1 (6 bases). V was shortened by 3 bases and J by 0 bases, with 6 bases between the two germline ends. The CDR3 has 14 amino acids. CDR1 is SGHAT, CDR2 FQDESV, per germline (reference sequence). The CDR3 DNA follows: TGTGCCAGCAGCTTGGGGGCCTCTGGAAACACCATATATTTT. Protein sequence: CASSLGASGNTIYF.